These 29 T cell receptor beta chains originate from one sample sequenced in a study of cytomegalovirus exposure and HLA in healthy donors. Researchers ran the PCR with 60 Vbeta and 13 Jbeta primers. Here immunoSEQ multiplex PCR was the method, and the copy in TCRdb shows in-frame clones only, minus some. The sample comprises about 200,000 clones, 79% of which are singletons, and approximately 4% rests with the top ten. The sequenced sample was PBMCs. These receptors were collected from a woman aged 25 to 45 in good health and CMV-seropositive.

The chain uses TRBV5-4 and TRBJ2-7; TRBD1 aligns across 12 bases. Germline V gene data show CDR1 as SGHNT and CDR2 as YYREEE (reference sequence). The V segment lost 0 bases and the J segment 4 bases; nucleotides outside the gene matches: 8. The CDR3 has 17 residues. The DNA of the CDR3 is TGTGCCAGCAGCTTGGATGCCGGGACAGGGGGCTTATACGAGCAGTACTTC. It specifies CASSLDAGTGGLYEQYF.

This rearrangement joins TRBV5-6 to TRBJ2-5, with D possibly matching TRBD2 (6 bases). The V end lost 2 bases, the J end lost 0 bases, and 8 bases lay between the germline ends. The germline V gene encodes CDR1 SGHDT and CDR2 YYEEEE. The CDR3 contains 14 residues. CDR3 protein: CASSFGRYQETQYF. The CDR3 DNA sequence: TGTGCCAGCAGCTTTGGGAGGTACCAAGAGACCCAGTACTTC.

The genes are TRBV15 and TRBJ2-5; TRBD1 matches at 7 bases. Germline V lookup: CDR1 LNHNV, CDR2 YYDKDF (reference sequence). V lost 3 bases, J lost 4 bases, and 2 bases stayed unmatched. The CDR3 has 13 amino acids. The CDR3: CATSRGDRETQYF. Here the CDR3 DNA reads TGTGCCACCAGCAGGGGGGACAGAGAGACCCAGTACTTC.

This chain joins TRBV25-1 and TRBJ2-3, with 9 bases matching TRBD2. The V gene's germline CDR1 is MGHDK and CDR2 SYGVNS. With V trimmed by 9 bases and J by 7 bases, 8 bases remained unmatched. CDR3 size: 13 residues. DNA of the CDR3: TGTGCCAGTACCGGGACTAGCTTTTATACGCAGTATTTT. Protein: CASTGTSFYTQYF.

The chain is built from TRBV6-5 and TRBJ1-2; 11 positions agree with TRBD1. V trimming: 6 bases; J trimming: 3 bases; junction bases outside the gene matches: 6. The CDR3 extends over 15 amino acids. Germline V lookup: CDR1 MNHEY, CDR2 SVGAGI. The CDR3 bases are TGTGCCAGCAGCTCAGGACAGGGGGCGGACTATGGCTACACCTTC. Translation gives CASSSGQGADYGYTF.

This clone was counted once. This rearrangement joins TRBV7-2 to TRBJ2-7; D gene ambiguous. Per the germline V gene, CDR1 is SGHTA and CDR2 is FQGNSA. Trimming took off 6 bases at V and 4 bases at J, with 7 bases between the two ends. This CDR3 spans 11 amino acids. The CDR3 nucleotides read TGTGCCAGCAGACTCTATTACGAGCAGTACTTC. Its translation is CASRLYYEQYF.

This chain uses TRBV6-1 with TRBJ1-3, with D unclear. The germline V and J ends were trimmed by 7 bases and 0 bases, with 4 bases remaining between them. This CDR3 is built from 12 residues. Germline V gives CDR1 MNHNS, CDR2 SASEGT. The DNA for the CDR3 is TGTGCCAGCACCTCCTCTGGAAACACCATATATTTT. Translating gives CASTSSGNTIYF.

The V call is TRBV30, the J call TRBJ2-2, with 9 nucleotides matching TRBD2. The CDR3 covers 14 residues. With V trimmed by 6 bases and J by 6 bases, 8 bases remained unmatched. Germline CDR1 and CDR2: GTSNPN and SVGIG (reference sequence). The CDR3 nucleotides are TGTGCCTGCCGGGCGGGAGGGTCCTCCGGGGAGCTGTTTTTT. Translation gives CACRAGGSSGELFF.

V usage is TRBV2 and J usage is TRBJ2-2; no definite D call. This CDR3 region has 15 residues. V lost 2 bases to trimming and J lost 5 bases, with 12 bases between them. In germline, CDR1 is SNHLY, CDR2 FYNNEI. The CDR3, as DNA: TGTGCCAGCAGTGAACATAGCTCAAGAACCGGGGAGCTGTTTTTT. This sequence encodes CASSEHSSRTGELFF.

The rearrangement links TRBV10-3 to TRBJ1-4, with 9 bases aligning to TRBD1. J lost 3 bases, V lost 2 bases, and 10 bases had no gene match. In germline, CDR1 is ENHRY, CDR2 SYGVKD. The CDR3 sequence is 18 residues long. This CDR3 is CAISETPGQGGANEKLFF. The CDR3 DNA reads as TGTGCCATCAGTGAGACCCCGGGACAGGGCGGTGCTAATGAAAAACTGTTTTTT.

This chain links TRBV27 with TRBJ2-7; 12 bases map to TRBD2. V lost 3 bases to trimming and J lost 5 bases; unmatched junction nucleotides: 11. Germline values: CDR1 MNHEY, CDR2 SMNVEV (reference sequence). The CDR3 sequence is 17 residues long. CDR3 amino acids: CASSLSSGRAIYNEQYF. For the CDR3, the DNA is TGTGCCAGCAGTTTGTCTAGCGGGAGGGCCATATATAACGAGCAGTACTTC.

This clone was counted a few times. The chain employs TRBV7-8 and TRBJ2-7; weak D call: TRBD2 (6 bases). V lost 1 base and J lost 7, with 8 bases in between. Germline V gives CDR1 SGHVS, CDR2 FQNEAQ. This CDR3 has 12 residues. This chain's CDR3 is CASSLVEGEQYF. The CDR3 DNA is TGTGCCAGCAGCTTAGTGGAGGGGGAGCAGTACTTC.

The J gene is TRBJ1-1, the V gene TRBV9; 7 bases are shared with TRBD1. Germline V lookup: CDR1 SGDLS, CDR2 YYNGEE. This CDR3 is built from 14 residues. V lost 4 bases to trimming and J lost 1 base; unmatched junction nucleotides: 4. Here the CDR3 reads CASSPRTGNTEAFF. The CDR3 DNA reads TGTGCCAGCAGCCCACGGACAGGGAACACTGAAGCTTTCTTT.

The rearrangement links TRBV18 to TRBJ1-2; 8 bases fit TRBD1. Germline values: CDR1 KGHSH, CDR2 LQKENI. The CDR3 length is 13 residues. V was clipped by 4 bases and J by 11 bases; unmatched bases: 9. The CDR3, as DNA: TGTGCCAGCTCACTACCGGGACAGGCCGCTTACACCTTC. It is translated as CASSLPGQAAYTF.

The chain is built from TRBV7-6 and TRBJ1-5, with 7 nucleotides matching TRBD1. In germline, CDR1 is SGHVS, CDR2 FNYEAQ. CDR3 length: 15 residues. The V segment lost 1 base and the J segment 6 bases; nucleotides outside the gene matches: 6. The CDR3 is CASSLGQGRSQPQHF. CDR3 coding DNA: TGTGCCAGCAGCTTAGGACAGGGTCGGAGTCAGCCCCAGCATTTT.

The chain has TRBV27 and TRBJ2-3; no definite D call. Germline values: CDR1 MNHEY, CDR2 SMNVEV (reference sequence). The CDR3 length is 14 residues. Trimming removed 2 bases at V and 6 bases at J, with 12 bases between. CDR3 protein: CASSLENQADTQYF. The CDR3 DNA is TGTGCCAGCAGTTTAGAAAATCAGGCGGATACGCAGTATTTT.

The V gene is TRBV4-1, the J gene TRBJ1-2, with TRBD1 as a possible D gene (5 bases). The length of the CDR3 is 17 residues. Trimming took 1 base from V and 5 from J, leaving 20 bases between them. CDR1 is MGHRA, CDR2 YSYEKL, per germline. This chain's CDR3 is CASSQGLARGGTYGYTF. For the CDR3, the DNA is TGCGCCAGCAGCCAAGGTTTGGCTAGGGGCGGGACTTATGGCTACACCTTC.

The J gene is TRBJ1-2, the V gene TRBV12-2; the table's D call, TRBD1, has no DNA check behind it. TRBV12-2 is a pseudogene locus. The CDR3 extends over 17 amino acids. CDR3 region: CASSTFHQRQGPNGYTF. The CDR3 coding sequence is TGTGCAAGTTCTACCTTTCACCAACGCCAGGGGCCGAATGGCTACACCTTC.

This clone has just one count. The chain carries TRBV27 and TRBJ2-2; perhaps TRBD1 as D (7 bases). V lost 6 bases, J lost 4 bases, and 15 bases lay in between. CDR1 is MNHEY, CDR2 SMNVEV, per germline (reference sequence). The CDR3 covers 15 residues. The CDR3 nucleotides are TGTGCCAGCAGCAGGGGGACTCCCCCCACCGGGGAGCTGTTTTTT. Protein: CASSRGTPPTGELFF.

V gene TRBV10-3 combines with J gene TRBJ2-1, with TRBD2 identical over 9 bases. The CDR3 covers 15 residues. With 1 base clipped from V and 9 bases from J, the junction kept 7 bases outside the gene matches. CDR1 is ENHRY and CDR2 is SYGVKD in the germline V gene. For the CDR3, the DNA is TGTGCCATCAGTGAGTATCAGCGGGGGGCCGGTGAGCAGTTCTTC. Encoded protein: CAISEYQRGAGEQFF.

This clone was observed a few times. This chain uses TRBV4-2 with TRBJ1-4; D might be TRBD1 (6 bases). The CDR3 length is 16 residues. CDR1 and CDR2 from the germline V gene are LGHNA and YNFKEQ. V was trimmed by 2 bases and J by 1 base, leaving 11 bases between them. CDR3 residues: CASSQPPTGTNEKLFF. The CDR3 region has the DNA TGTGCCAGCAGCCAACCCCCGACAGGAACTAATGAAAAACTGTTTTTT.

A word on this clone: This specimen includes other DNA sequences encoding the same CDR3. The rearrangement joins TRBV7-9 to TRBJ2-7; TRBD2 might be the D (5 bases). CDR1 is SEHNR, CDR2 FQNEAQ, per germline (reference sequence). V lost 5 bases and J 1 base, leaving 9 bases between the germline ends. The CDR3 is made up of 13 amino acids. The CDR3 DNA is TGTGCCAGCAGCCCCGGCGGGTCCTACGAGCAGTACTTC. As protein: CASSPGGSYEQYF.

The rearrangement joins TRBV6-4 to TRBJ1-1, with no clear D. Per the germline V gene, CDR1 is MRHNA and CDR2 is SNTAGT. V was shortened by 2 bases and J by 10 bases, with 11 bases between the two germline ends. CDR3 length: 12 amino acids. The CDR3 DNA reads TGTGCCAGCAGTGACGATACCGGGAGAGCTTTCTTT. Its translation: CASSDDTGRAFF.

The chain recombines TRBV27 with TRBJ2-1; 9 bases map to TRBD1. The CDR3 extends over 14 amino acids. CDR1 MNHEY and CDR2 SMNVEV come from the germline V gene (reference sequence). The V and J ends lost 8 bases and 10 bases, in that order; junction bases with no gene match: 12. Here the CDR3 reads CASQDRDRVWEQFF. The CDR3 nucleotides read TGTGCCAGCCAAGACCGGGACAGGGTTTGGGAGCAGTTCTTC.

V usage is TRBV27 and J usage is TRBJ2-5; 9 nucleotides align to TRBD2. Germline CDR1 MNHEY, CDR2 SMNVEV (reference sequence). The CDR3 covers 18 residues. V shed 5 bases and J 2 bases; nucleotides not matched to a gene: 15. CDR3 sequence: CASSAYPPLAGRQETQYF. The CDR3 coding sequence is TGTGCCAGCAGTGCATACCCCCCTCTAGCGGGAAGACAAGAGACCCAGTACTTC.

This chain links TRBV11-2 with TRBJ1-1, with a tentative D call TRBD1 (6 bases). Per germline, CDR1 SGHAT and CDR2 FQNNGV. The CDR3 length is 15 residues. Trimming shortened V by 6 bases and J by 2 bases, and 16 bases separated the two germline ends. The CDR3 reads CASSRWGQVNTEAFF. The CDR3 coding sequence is TGTGCCAGCAGTCGATGGGGGCAGGTAAACACTGAAGCTTTCTTT. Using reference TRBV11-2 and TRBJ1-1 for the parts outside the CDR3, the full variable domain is EAGVAQSPRYKIIEKRQSVAFWCNPISGHATLYWYQQILGQGPKLLIQFQNNGVVDDSQLPKDRFSAERLKGVDSTLKIQPAKLEDSAVYLCASSRWGQVNTEAFFGQGTRLTVV.

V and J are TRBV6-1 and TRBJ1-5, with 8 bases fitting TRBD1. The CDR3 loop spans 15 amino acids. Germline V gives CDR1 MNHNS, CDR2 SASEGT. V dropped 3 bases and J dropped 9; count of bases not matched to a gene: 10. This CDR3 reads CASSESTGGSAPQHF. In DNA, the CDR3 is TGTGCCAGCAGTGAGAGTACAGGGGGTTCGGCGCCCCAGCATTTT.

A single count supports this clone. CDR3 region: CAATGADSYEQYF. The CDR3 DNA reads TGTGCCGCAACAGGGGCGGACTCCTACGAGCAGTACTTC. The chain carries TRBV10-3 and TRBJ2-7, with 7 positions matching TRBD1. V trimming: 11 bases; J trimming: 0 bases; junction bases outside the gene matches: 7. CDR1 is ENHRY and CDR2 is SYGVKD in the germline V gene. The CDR3 spans 13 residues.

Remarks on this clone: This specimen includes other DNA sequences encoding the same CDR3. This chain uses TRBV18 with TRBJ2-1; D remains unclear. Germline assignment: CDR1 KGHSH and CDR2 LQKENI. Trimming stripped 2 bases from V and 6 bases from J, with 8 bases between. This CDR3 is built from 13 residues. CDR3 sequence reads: CASSPARFNEQFF. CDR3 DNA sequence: TGTGCCAGCTCACCAGCTAGGTTCAATGAGCAGTTCTTC. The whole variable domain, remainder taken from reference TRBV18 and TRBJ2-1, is NAGVMQNPRHLVRRRGQEARLRCSPMKGHSHVYWYRQLPEEGLKFMVYLQKENIIDESGMPKERFSAEFPKEGPSILRIQQVVRGDSAAYFCASSPARFNEQFFGPGTRLTVL.